This T cell receptor (beta chain) appears in the sequencing data of a study of cytomegalovirus exposure and HLA in healthy donors. As to this clone: The identical CDR3 is also encoded by other nucleotide sequences in the sample.

Both 60 Vbeta primers and 13 Jbeta primers went into the PCR. Repertoires were generated with immunoSEQ multiplex PCR, while TCRdb's copy carries only in-frame clones and drops some. The table has some 97,000 clones, 65% to 90% seen once. The J segment lost 5 bases and the V segment lost 6 bases, leaving 7 bases of the junction unmatched. Germline V gene sequence: CDR1 MNHNS, CDR2 SASEGT. CDR3 length: 15 amino acids. Material: PBMCs. J is TRBJ2-6 and V is TRBV6-1; 7 bases are shared with TRBD2. The TCR was taken from a young woman in good health and CMV-seronegative. For the CDR3, the DNA is TGTGCCAGCAGGGGGAGGGGATTGTGGGCCAACGTCCTGACTTTC. As protein: CASRGRGLWANVLTF.